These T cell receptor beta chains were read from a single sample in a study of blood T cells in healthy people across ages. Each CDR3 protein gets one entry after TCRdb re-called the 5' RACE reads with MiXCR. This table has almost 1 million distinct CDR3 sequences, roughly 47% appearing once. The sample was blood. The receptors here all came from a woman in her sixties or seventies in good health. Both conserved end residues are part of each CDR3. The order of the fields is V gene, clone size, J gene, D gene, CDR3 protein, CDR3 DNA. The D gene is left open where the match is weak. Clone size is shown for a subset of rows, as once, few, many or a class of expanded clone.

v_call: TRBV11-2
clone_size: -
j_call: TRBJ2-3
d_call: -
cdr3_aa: CASMREVPDTQYF
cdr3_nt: TGTGCCAGCATGCGGGAAGTCCCAGATACGCAGTATTTT

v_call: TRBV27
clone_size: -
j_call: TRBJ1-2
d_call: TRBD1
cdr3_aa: CASSFSTGDTMYGYTF
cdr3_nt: TGTGCCAGCAGTTTTTCAACAGGGGATACTATGTATGGCTACACCTTC

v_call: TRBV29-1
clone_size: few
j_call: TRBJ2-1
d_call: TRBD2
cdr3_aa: CSVSGRTNEQFF
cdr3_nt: TGCAGCGTAAGCGGGAGGACCAATGAGCAGTTCTTC

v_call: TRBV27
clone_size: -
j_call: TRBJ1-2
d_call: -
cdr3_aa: CASTPRWGTTDSYGYTF
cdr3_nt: TGTGCCAGCACTCCGCGGTGGGGGACAACGGATAGCTATGGCTACACCTTC

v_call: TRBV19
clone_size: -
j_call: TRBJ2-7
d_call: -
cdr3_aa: CASSADGGNEQYF
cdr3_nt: TGTGCCAGTAGTGCCGATGGGGGGAACGAGCAGTACTTC

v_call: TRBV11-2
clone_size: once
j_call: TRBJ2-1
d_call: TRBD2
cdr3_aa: CASSFSGREGSNEQFF
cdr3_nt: TGTGCCAGCAGCTTTTCGGGGCGGGAGGGCAGCAATGAGCAGTTCTTC

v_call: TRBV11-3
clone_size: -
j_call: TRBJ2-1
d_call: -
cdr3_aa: CASSTNFYNEQFF
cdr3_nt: TGTGCCAGCAGCACAAACTTCTACAATGAGCAGTTCTTC

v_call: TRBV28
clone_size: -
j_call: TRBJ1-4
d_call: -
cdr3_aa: CASRTPNVGEKLFF
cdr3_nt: TGTGCCAGCAGGACACCAAACGTCGGTGAAAAACTGTTTTTT

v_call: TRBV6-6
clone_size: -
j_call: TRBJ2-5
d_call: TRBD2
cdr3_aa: CASRLTSGQETQYF
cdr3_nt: TGTGCCAGCAGGTTGACTAGCGGGCAAGAGACCCAGTACTTC

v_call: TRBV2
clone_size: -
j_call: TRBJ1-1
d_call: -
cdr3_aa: CASRGRGYTEAFF
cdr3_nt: TGTGCCAGCAGGGGCAGGGGATACACTGAAGCTTTCTTT

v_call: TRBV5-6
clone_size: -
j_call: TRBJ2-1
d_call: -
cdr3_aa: CASSIGRNEQFF
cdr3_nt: TGTGCCAGCAGCATCGGACGGAATGAGCAGTTCTTC

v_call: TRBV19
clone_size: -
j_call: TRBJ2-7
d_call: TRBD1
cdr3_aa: CASRRDRASYEQYF
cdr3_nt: TGTGCCAGTAGAAGGGACAGGGCCTCCTACGAGCAGTACTTC

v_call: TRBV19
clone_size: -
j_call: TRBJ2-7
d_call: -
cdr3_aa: CASSIGSYEQYF
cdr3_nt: TGTGCCAGTAGTATAGGGAGCTACGAGCAGTACTTC

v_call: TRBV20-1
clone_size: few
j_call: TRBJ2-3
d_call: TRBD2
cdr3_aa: CSARRTRGTDTQYF
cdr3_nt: TGCAGTGCTAGACGGACTAGGGGCACAGATACGCAGTATTTT

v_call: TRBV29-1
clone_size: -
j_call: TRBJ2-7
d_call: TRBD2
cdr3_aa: CSVERVGAGYEQYF
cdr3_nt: TGCAGCGTGGAAAGGGTGGGAGCGGGGTACGAGCAGTACTTC

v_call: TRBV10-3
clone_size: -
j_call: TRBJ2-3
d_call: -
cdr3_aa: CAISGPSSIDTQYF
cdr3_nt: TGTGCCATCAGTGGACCTTCTAGCATAGATACGCAGTATTTT

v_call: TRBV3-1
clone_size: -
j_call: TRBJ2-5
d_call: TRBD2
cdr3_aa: CATGLAGLAQETQYF
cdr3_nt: TGTGCCACCGGACTAGCGGGTTTAGCCCAAGAGACCCAGTACTTC

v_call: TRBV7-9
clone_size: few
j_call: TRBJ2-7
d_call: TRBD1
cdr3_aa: CASSQDTGGNEQYF
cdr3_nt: TGTGCCAGCAGCCAGGATACAGGGGGCAACGAGCAGTACTTC

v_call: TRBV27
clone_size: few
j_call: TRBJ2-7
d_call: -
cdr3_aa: CASSLPRGQQYF
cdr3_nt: TGTGCCAGCAGTTTGCCTCGGGGCCAGCAGTACTTC

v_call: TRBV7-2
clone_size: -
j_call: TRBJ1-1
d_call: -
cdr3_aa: CASSLALKGGMAFF
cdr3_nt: TGTGCCAGCAGCTTAGCCTTAAAAGGTGGAATGGCTTTCTTT

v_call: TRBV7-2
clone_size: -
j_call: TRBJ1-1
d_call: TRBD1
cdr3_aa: CASSFERDRQAFF
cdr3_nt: TGTGCCAGCAGCTTTGAACGGGACAGACAAGCTTTCTTT

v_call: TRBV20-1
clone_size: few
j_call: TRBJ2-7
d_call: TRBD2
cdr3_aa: CSARPPYAGEEDEQYF
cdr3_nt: TGCAGTGCTAGGCCTCCTTATGCGGGAGAGGAAGACGAGCAGTACTTC

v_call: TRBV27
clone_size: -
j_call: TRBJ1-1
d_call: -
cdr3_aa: CASSFDTMGTEAFF
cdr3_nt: TGTGCCAGCAGTTTTGACACCATGGGGACTGAAGCTTTCTTT

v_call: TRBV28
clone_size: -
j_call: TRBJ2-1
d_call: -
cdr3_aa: CASSAVSGVSYNEQFF
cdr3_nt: TGTGCCAGTAGTGCCGTTTCGGGGGTATCCTACAATGAGCAGTTCTTC

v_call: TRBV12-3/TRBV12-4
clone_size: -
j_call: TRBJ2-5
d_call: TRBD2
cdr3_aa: CASSSQAGGKETQYF
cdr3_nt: TGTGCCAGCAGCTCCCAGGCGGGAGGTAAAGAGACCCAGTACTTC

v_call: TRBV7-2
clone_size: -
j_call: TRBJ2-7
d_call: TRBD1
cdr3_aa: CASSKDRGRVEQYF
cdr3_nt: TGTGCCAGCAGCAAGGACAGGGGGCGGGTCGAGCAGTACTTC

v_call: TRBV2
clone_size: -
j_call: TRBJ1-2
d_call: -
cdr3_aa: CASNLQGMDGYTF
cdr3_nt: TGTGCCAGCAACCTACAGGGAATGGATGGCTACACCTTC

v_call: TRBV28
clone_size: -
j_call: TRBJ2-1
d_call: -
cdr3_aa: CASSLYTRFHEQFF
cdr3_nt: TGTGCCAGCAGTTTATATACACGCTTCCATGAGCAGTTCTTC

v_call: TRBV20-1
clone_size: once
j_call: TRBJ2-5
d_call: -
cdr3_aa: CSARVPKYQETQYF
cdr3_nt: TGCAGTGCTAGGGTGCCGAAGTACCAAGAGACCCAGTACTTC

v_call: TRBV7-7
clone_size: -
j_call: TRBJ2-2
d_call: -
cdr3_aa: CASKDTGELFF
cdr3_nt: TGTGCCAGCAAGGACACCGGGGAGCTGTTTTTT

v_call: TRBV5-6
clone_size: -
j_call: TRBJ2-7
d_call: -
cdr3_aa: CASSLGVTTYEQYF
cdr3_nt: TGTGCCAGCAGCCTCGGGGTTACGACCTACGAGCAGTACTTC

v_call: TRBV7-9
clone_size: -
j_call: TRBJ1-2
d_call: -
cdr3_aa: CASQSVSLYGYTF
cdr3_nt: TGTGCCAGCCAGTCAGTATCACTATACGGCTACACCTTC

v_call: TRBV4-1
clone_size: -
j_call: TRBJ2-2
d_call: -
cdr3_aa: CASSQALATGELFF
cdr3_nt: TGCGCCAGCAGCCAAGCACTGGCCACCGGGGAGCTGTTTTTT

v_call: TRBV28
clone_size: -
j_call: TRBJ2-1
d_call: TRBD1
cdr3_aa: CASSYAGTGNNEQFF
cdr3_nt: TGTGCCAGCAGTTATGCCGGGACAGGGAACAATGAGCAGTTCTTC

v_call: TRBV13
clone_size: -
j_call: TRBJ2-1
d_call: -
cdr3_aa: CASSLGLEVRANEQFF
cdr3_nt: TGTGCCAGCAGCTTAGGCCTCGAGGTCCGGGCCAATGAGCAGTTCTTC

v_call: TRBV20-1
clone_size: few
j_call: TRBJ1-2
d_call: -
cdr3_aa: CSDQGANYGYTF
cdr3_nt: TGCAGTGACCAGGGAGCTAACTATGGCTACACCTTC

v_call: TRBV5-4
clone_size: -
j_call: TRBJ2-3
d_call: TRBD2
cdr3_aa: CASRPTSGRSDTQYF
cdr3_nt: TGTGCCAGCAGGCCGACTAGCGGGAGATCCGATACGCAGTATTTT

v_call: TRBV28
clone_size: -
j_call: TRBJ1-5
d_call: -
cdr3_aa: CASSLGWGRRDNQPQHF
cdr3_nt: TGTGCCAGCAGTTTGGGTTGGGGCCGCCGGGACAATCAGCCCCAGCATTTT